This T cell receptor (beta chain) originates from a study of T cell responses to AZD1222 COVID-19 vaccine. Study outcomes and limitations: Seropositive status at baseline applied to only a handful of AZD1222 recipients. White British donors predominated, females outnumbered males, and clonal diversity was possibly underestimated. Samples come after the peak T cell response, not at day 14.

Trimming stripped 6 bases from V and 3 bases from J, with 11 bases between. Germline V gene sequence: CDR1 KGHSH, CDR2 LQKENI. The CDR3 covers 14 residues. In regard to this clone: The target antigen is unknown.

Assay used: immunoSEQ multiplex PCR; TCRdb lists only in-frame clones, some missing. The table shows 90,000 to 150,000 clones, with over 85% occurring only once. The clonotype originates from an adult in good health. The sequenced sample was peripheral blood, obtained on day 0 of AZD1222 vaccination. The chain employs TRBV18 and TRBJ2-2; the D gene is possibly TRBD2 (5 bases). CDR3 bases: TGTGCCAGCTCGTCGGGGAAGGACACCGGGGAGCTGTTTTTT. Translating gives CASSSGKDTGELFF.